A single sample gave rise to the 22 T cell receptor beta chains below, sequenced in a study of T cell changes during pregnancy in multiple sclerosis. Sequencing used immunoSEQ multiplex PCR; TCRdb keeps in-frame clones, though not all of them. This sample has under 35,000 clones; roughly nine tenths occur once, and the top ten carry less than 8.5%. This sample comprised CD8+ T cells from peripheral blood mononuclear cells, obtained before pregnancy. These receptor sequences come from a female donor with multiple sclerosis, enrolled in a pregnancy study.

Only one count was recorded for this clone. The chain carries TRBV7-9 and TRBJ2-1, with D possibly being TRBD1 (6 bases). Germline assignment: CDR1 SEHNR and CDR2 FQNEAQ (reference sequence). This CDR3 region has 12 residues. V shed 2 bases and J shed 9 bases, with 8 bases lying between them. DNA of the CDR3: TGTGCCAGCAGCTTACAGGGGACTGAGCAGTTCTTC. This translates into CASSLQGTEQFF.

The chain recombines TRBV5-1 with TRBJ2-7; 8 bases are a match to TRBD2. The CDR3 is 16 residues long. V trimming: 2 bases; J trimming: 0 bases; junction bases outside the gene matches: 7. Germline V gene lookup returns CDR1 SGHRS and CDR2 YFSETQ. CDR3 sequence: CASSFAGGAGSYEQYF. CDR3 in DNA: TGCGCCAGCAGCTTCGCCGGGGGGGCAGGCTCCTACGAGCAGTACTTC. The full variable domain, with the rest looked up from reference TRBV5-1 and TRBJ2-7, is KAGVTQTPRYLIKTRGQQVTLSCSPISGHRSVSWYQQTPGQGLQFLFEYFSETQRNKGNFPGRFSGRQFSNSRSEMNVSTLELGDSALYLCASSFAGGAGSYEQYFGPGTRLTVT.

The chain has TRBV11-2 and TRBJ2-7; no definite D call. Trimming removed 0 bases from V and 6 bases from J, with 9 bases in between. Germline V lookup: CDR1 SGHAT, CDR2 FQNNGV. The CDR3 sequence is 13 residues long. DNA for the CDR3: TGTGCCAGCAGCTTAGAAGGAGAAACCGAGCAGTACTTC. It specifies CASSLEGETEQYF.

The chain carries TRBV5-6 and TRBJ1-1; TRBD1 is a possible D gene (5 bases). The germline V gene encodes CDR1 SGHDT and CDR2 YYEEEE. The V end lost 2 bases, the J end lost 8 bases, and 7 bases lay between the germline ends. The CDR3 sequence is 11 residues long. This CDR3 is CASSLGAEAFF. The DNA for the CDR3 is TGTGCCAGCAGCTTAGGGGCCGAAGCTTTCTTT.

The V call is TRBV28, the J call TRBJ2-5; 8 bases map to TRBD2. Germline V lookup: CDR1 MDHEN, CDR2 SYDVKM. The CDR3 runs 18 residues. With V trimmed by 4 bases and J by 5 bases, 18 bases remained unmatched. CDR3 sequence: CASSSPGRDLYGVETQYF. CDR3 nucleotides: TGTGCCAGCAGTTCCCCCGGGAGGGACCTTTATGGGGTGGAGACCCAGTACTTC.

The V and J genes are TRBV2 and TRBJ2-1; D uncertain. V lost 5 bases to trimming and J lost 7 bases, with 3 bases between them. In germline, CDR1 is SNHLY, CDR2 FYNNEI. The CDR3 loop spans 10 amino acids. The CDR3: CASSPNEQFF. The CDR3 region has the DNA TGTGCCAGCAGTCCAAATGAGCAGTTCTTC.

V gene TRBV5-6 combines with J gene TRBJ2-1; 8 bases map to TRBD1. The J segment lost 14 bases and the V segment lost 0 bases, leaving 7 bases of the junction unmatched. This CDR3 region has 13 residues. The germline V gene encodes CDR1 SGHDT and CDR2 YYEEEE. The CDR3 coding sequence is TGTGCCAGCAGCTTGGCCGACAGGGGTAGGGAGTTCTTC. The encoded protein is CASSLADRGREFF.

The genes are TRBV7-6 and TRBJ2-2; 7 bases agree with TRBD1. V dropped 1 base and J dropped 4; count of bases not matched to a gene: 6. CDR1 is SGHVS, CDR2 FNYEAQ, per germline. CDR3 length: 16 amino acids. The CDR3 DNA is TGTGCCAGCAGCTTAGTTAGGGGGCCGTCCACCGGGGAGCTGTTTTTT. Protein product: CASSLVRGPSTGELFF.

This clone appeared once. V is TRBV5-1 and J is TRBJ1-2; D is perhaps TRBD1 (5 bases). This CDR3 has 12 residues. Per the germline V gene, CDR1 is SGHRS and CDR2 is YFSETQ. Trimming cost V 1 base and J 7 bases, with 8 bases left between them. The CDR3 protein is CASSLPGGGYTF. The CDR3 DNA is TGCGCCAGCAGCTTGCCGGGGGGTGGCTACACCTTC. Full variable domain (outside the CDR3, taken from reference TRBV5-1 and TRBJ1-2): KAGVTQTPRYLIKTRGQQVTLSCSPISGHRSVSWYQQTPGQGLQFLFEYFSETQRNKGNFPGRFSGRQFSNSRSEMNVSTLELGDSALYLCASSLPGGGYTFGSGTRLTVV.

The V call is TRBV19, the J call TRBJ1-5, with TRBD1 as a possible D gene (6 bases). The CDR3 has 16 amino acids. The germline gives CDR1 LNHDA, CDR2 SQIVND (reference sequence). Trimming removed 6 bases from V and 0 bases from J, with 15 bases in between. CDR3 coding DNA: TGTGCCAGTAGACAGGGAAGAGGACTTAGCAATCAGCCCCAGCATTTT. Translating gives CASRQGRGLSNQPQHF.

This chain connects TRBV6-6 to TRBJ2-5; TRBD1 agrees at 10 bases. The V gene end was trimmed by 6 bases and the J gene end by 4 bases; junction bases not matched to a gene: 8. CDR3 length: 15 residues. Germline V CDR1 and CDR2: MNHNY, SVGAGI (reference sequence). The CDR3 spells CASSTGTGVGETQYF. Here the CDR3 DNA reads TGTGCCAGCAGCACCGGGACAGGGGTTGGAGAGACCCAGTACTTC.

A single count supports this clone. The rearrangement uses TRBV19 and TRBJ2-5; 8 nucleotides agree with TRBD1. The V gene end was trimmed by 6 bases and the J gene end by 4 bases; junction bases not matched to a gene: 10. CDR1 and CDR2 (germline): LNHDA, SQIVND (reference sequence). The length of the CDR3 is 15 residues. The CDR3 bases are TGTGCCAGTAGCACCCCGGGACAGGATAGAGAGACCCAGTACTTC. Its protein is CASSTPGQDRETQYF. The full variable domain, rest sourced from reference TRBV19 and TRBJ2-5, is DGGITQSPKYLFRKEGQNVTLSCEQNLNHDAMYWYRQDPGQGLRLIYYSQIVNDFQKGDIAEGYSVSREKKESFPLTVTSAQKNPTAFYLCASSTPGQDRETQYFGPGTRLLVL.

The chain joins TRBV6-4 to TRBJ2-1, with 11 bases aligning to TRBD2. J gave up 6 bases and V 2 bases, and 0 bases lay outside the gene matches. Germline loops: CDR1 MRHNA, CDR2 SNTAGT. The CDR3 length is 14 residues. CDR3 in amino acids: CASSDGTSGNEQFF. The CDR3 nucleotides read TGTGCCAGCAGTGACGGGACTAGCGGCAATGAGCAGTTCTTC.

V gene TRBV27 combines with J gene TRBJ1-4, with a possible D match to TRBD1 (6 bases). The V gene's germline CDR1 is MNHEY and CDR2 SMNVEV (reference sequence). This CDR3 is 15 amino acids long. V was shortened by 4 bases and J by 7 bases, with 16 bases between the two germline ends. The CDR3 DNA is TGTGCCAGCAGTTCTACTCAGGGGAACGGTGAAAAACTGTTTTTT. It specifies CASSSTQGNGEKLFF.

The chain carries TRBV6-5 and TRBJ2-1, with TRBD1 matching over 9 bases. V was clipped by 3 bases and J by 5 bases; unmatched bases: 8. The CDR3 extends over 16 amino acids. Germline-derived CDR1 and CDR2 are MNHEY and SVGAGI. CDR3 coding DNA: TGTGCCAGCAGTTATCCGAGGACAGGGGAAAACAATGAGCAGTTCTTC. It yields the protein CASSYPRTGENNEQFF.

This clone was recorded once. This same CDR3 is encoded by further DNA sequences in the sample. This rearrangement joins TRBV6-1 to TRBJ2-7; 11 bases are a match to TRBD1. This CDR3 has 15 amino acids. Germline CDR1 reads MNHNS; CDR2 reads SASEGT. V lost 3 bases to trimming and J lost 0 bases; unmatched junction nucleotides: 1. The CDR3 is CASSEGTGGSYEQYF. CDR3 bases: TGTGCCAGCAGTGAGGGGACAGGGGGCTCCTACGAGCAGTACTTC.

V gene TRBV19 combines with J gene TRBJ1-1; no clear D gene. V was clipped by 6 bases and J by 1 base, with 9 bases between them. Germline CDR1 LNHDA, CDR2 SQIVND (reference sequence). The CDR3 is 13 residues long. CDR3 loop: CASRAGTNTEAFF. CDR3 in DNA: TGTGCCAGTAGGGCAGGCACGAACACTGAAGCTTTCTTT.

As DNA, the CDR3 is TGTGCCAGCAGCCCAGGCCTCTACGAGCAGTACTTC. Protein sequence: CASSPGLYEQYF. The J gene is TRBJ2-7, the V gene TRBV14; D unclear. Germline-derived CDR1 and CDR2 are SGHDN and FVKESK. The length of the CDR3 is 12 residues. V dropped 4 bases and J dropped 3 bases, with 7 bases sitting between them.

This sequence joins TRBV7-6 and TRBJ1-1, with no clear D. This CDR3 spans 13 amino acids. With 5 bases removed from V and 1 base from J, the gap between germline ends came to 8 bases. Germline CDR1 is SGHVS and CDR2 is FNYEAQ. CDR3 DNA sequence: TGTGCCAGCAGCACTGGTGGGAACACTGAAGCTTTCTTT. As protein: CASSTGGNTEAFF. Full variable domain (rest looked up from reference TRBV7-6 and TRBJ1-1): GAGVSQSPRYKVTKRGQDVALRCDPISGHVSLYWYRQALGQGPEFLTYFNYEAQQDKSGLPNDRFSAERPEGSISTLTIQRTEQRDSAMYRCASSTGGNTEAFFGQGTRLTVV.

The chain links TRBV4-3 to TRBJ1-3; weak D call: TRBD1 (5 bases). The CDR3 extends over 15 amino acids. CDR1 is LGHNA, CDR2 YSLEER, per germline. Trimming removed 4 bases from V and 0 bases from J, with 10 bases in between. The CDR3 DNA follows: TGCGCCAGCAGCCGAGTCAGGGACTCTGGAAACACCATATATTTT. This translates into CASSRVRDSGNTIYF.

The gene calls are TRBV27 and TRBJ2-5; D remains ambiguous. The DNA matches TRBJ2-7 better at its end, which makes the J call doubtful. The CDR3 length is 13 residues. The V gene's germline CDR1 is MNHEY and CDR2 SMNVEV (reference sequence). The CDR3 bases are TGTGCCAGCAGTTTACGACACCTCTACGAGCAGTACTTC. Its translation is CASSLRHLYEQYF.

The chain recombines TRBV27 with TRBJ2-1; tentatively, D is TRBD1 (6 bases). There are 16 residues in the CDR3. Germline loops: CDR1 MNHEY, CDR2 SMNVEV (reference sequence). V dropped 3 bases and J dropped 0 bases, with 12 bases sitting between them. The CDR3 region is CASSLWGPSSYNEQFF. The CDR3 DNA reads as TGTGCCAGCAGTTTGTGGGGGCCTAGCTCCTACAATGAGCAGTTCTTC.